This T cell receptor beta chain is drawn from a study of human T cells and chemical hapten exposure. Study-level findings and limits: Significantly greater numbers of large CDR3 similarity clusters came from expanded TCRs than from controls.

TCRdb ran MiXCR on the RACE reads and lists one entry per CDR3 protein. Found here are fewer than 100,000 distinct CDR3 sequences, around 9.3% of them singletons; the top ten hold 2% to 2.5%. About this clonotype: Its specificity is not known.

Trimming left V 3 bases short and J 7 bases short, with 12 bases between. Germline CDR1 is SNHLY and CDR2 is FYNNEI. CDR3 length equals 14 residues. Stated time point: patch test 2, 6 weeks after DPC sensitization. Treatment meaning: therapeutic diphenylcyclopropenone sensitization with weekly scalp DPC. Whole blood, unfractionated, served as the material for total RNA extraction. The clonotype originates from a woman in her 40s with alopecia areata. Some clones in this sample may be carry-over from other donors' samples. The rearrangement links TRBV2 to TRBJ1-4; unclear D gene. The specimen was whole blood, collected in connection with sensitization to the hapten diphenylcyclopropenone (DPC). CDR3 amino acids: CASSDVSVAEKLFF. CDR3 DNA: TGTGCCAGCAGTGATGTGTCGGTCGCTGAAAAACTGTTTTTT.